What follows describes a single TCR beta chain. The PCR ran on 60 Vbeta and 13 Jbeta primers. Produced via immunoSEQ multiplex PCR; TCRdb's table is partial and in-frame only. The repertoire holds about 160,000 clones, nearly 80% seen once, with approximately 3.1% in the top ten. The sample comes from a study of cytomegalovirus exposure and HLA in healthy donors. Trimming cost V 4 bases and J 3 bases, with 10 bases left between them. Germline V gene lookup returns CDR1 KGHSH and CDR2 LQKENI. The CDR3 spans 14 residues. This clonotype was sampled from a woman aged 40 to 50 in good health and CMV-seronegative. The rearrangement uses TRBV18 and TRBJ1-5, with a possible D match to TRBD1 (6 bases). The sequenced sample was PBMCs. The CDR3 spells CASSQQGNNQPQHF. The DNA of the CDR3 is TGTGCCAGCTCACAACAGGGAAACAATCAGCCCCAGCATTTT.